This TCR beta chain was captured in a study of shared clonotypes between healthy human individuals. The table came from immunoSEQ multiplex PCR; TCRdb's copy has only in-frame clones and leaves some out. The sample holds around 2.1 million clones, roughly 95% seen once. Trimming left V 5 bases short and J 4 bases short, with 10 bases between. Germline V gene data show CDR1 as MGHDK and CDR2 as SYGVNS. The CDR3 runs to 13 residues. The sample taken for sequencing was naive CD4+ T cells sorted from blood. Subset here: CD45RA+ positively selected. The sequence came from a man aged 18 to 29 in good health. The chain is built from TRBV25-1 and TRBJ2-3; no firm D call. CDR3 region: CASSTRESDTQYF. CDR3 nucleotides: TGTGCCAGCAGTACCCGAGAGTCAGATACGCAGTATTTT.